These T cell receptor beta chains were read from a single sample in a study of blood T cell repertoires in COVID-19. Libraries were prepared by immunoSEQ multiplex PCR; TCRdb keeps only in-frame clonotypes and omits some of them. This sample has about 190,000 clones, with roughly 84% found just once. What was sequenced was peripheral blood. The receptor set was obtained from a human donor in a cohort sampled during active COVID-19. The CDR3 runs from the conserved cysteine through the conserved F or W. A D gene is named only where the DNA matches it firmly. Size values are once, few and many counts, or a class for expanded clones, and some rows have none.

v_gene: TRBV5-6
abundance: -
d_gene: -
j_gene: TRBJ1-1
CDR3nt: TGTGCCAGCAGCGTCTCGGGACTACTGAACACTGAAGCTTTCTTT
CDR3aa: CASSVSGLLNTEAFF

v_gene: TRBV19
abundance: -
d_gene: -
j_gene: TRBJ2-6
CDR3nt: TGTGCCAGTAGTATAGCAAAAGGGGCCTCTAGTTCTGGGGCCAACGTCCTGACTTTC
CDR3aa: CASSIAKGASSSGANVLTF

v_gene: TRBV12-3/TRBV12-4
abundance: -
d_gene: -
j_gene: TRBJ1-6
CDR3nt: TGTGCCAGCAGGAGCTCCTATAATTCACCCCTCCACTTT
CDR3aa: CASRSSYNSPLHF

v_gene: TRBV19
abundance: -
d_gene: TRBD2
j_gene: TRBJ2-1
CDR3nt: TGTGCCAGTAGTATCGGACTAGCGGGAGTCGGCTCCTACAATGAGCAGTTCTTC
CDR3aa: CASSIGLAGVGSYNEQFF

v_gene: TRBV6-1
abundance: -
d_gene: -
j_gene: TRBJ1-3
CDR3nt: TGTGCCAGCAGTGAAGCGTCAGTGGTTGGAAACACCATATATTTT
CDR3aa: CASSEASVVGNTIYF

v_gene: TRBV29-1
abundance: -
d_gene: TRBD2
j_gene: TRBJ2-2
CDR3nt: TGCAGCGTTGGGCAACTAGCGGGAGGGGGCACCGGGGAGCTGTTTTTT
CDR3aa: CSVGQLAGGGTGELFF

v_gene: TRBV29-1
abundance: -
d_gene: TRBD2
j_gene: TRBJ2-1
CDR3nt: TGCAGCGTGACTAGCGGAGCTTCTTACAATGAGCAGTTCTTC
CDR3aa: CSVTSGASYNEQFF

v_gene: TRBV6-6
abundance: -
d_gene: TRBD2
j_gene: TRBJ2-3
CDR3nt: TGTGCCAGCAGTCCGCACCTTACTAGCGGGAGGGCCCCAGATACGCAGTATTTT
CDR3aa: CASSPHLTSGRAPDTQYF

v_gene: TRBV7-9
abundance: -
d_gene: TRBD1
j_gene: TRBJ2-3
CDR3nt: TGTGCCAGCAGCTTTCAGGGGGCGCACGGTACGCAGTATTTT
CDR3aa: CASSFQGAHGTQYF

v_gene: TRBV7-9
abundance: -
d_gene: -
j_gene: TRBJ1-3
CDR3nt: TGTGCCAGCAGGCAGGGCGCTGGAAACACCATATATTTT
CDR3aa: CASRQGAGNTIYF

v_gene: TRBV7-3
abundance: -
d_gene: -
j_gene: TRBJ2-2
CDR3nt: TGTGCCAGCAGCTTAATCGTAACCGGGGAGCTGTTTTTT
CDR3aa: CASSLIVTGELFF

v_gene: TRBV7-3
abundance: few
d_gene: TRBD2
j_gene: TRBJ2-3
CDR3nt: TGTGCCAGCAGCCTAAACGGGGGGGGCACAGATACGCAGTATTTT
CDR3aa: CASSLNGGGTDTQYF

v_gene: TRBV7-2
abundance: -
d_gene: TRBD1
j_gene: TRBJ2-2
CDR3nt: TGTGCCAGCAGCCAACACCCGCGTAAGGGGGCCAGCCTCGGGGAGCTGTTTTTT
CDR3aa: CASSQHPRKGASLGELFF

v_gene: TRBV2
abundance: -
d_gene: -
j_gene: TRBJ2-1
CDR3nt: TGTGCCAGCAGCACAGGGTCCTACAATGAGCAGTTCTTC
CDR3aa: CASSTGSYNEQFF

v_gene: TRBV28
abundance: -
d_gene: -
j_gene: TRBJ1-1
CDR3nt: TGTGCCAGCAGTTTAGGCGGACAGAGGAACACTGAAGCTTTCTTT
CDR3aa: CASSLGGQRNTEAFF

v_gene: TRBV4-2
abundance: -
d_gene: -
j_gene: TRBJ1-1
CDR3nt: TGTGCCAGCAGCCAAGATCCCGGGAACACTGAAGCTTTCTTT
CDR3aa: CASSQDPGNTEAFF

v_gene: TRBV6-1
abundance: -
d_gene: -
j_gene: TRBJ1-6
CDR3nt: TGTGCCAGCAGTGAAGCGTTGCGACTTTCCGGGTCTCCCCTTAGTTCACCCCTCCACTTT
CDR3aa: CASSEALRLSGSPLSSPLHF

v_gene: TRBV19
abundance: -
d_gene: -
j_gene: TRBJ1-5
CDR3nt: TGTGCCAGTAGTATAGCTGGTCAGGTAGGGGCTCAGCCCCAGCATTTT
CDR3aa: CASSIAGQVGAQPQHF

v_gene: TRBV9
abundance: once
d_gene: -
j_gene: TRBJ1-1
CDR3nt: TGTGCCAGCAGCGTAGGACTTCAGGTCGAGGTCGGGGACACTGAAGCTTTCTTT
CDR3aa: CASSVGLQVEVGDTEAFF

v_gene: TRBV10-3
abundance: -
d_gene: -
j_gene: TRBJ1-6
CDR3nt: TGTGCCACCGCCAGGGAAGGGTATTCACCCCTCCACTTT
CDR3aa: CATAREGYSPLHF

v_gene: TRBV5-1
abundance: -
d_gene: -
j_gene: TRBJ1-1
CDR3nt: TGCGCCAGCAGCTTCGGGATCCGGAACACTGAAGCTTTCTTT
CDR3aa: CASSFGIRNTEAFF

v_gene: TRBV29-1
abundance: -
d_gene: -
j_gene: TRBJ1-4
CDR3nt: TGCAGCGCTCTACGTGAAAAACTGTTTTTT
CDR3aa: CSALREKLFF

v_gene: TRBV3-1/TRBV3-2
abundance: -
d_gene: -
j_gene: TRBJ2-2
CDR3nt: TGTGCCAGCAGCCTACAGGGGAACACCGGGGAGCTGTTTTTT
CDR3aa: CASSLQGNTGELFF

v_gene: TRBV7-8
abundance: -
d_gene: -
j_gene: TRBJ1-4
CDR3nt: TGTGCCAGCAGCTTAGGTCTCGATGAAAAACTGTTTTTT
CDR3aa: CASSLGLDEKLFF

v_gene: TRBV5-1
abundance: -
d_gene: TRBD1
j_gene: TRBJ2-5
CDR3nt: TGCGCCAGCCGACCTGGGACAGGGAAAGAGACCCAGTACTTC
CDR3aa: CASRPGTGKETQYF

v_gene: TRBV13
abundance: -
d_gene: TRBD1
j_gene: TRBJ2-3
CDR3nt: TGTGCCAGCAGCGGACAGGGGACAGGACTTAGAACAGATACGCAGTATTTT
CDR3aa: CASSGQGTGLRTDTQYF

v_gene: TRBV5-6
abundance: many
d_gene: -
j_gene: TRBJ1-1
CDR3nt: TGTGCCAGCAGCTTGGCGGTAGTCGACACTGAAGCTTTCTTT
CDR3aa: CASSLAVVDTEAFF

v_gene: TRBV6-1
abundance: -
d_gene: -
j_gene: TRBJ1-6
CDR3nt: TGTGCCAGCAGTGAAGCTGGGGCCTCCTATAATTCACCCCTCCACTTT
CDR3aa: CASSEAGASYNSPLHF

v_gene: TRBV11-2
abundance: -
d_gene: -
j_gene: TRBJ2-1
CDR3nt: TGTGCCAGCAGTACTGGGACAGAGCAGTTCTTC
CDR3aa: CASSTGTEQFF

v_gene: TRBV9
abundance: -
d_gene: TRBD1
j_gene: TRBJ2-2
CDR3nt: TGTGCCAGCAGCGTAGGACAGGGTGTCTCCGGGGAGCTGTTTTTT
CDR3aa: CASSVGQGVSGELFF

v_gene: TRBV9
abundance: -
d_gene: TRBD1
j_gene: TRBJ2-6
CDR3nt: TGTGCCAGCAGCGCTGACAGGGCTGGGGCCAACGTCCTGACTTTC
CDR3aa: CASSADRAGANVLTF

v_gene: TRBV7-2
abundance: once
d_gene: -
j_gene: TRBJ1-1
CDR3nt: TGTGCCAGCAGCCTGAAAACAGTTTCCCTTGAAGCTTTCTTT
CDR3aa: CASSLKTVSLEAFF

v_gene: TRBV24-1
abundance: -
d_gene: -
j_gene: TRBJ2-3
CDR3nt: TGTGCCACCAGTGATCCGACTCACACAGATACGCAGTATTTT
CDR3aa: CATSDPTHTDTQYF

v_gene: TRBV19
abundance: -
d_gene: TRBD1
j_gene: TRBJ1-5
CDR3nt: TGTGCCAGTAGTACCACACCGACAGGGGGCAATCAGCCCCAGCATTTT
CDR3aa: CASSTTPTGGNQPQHF

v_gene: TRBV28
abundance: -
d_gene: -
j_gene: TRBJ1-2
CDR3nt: TGTGCCAGCATGTCAGGGGCCTATGGCTACACCTTC
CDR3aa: CASMSGAYGYTF

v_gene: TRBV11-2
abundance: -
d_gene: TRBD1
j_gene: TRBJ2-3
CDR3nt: TGTGCCAGCAGCTTACGTCGACAGGGGGTCAAGGATACGCAGTATTTT
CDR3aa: CASSLRRQGVKDTQYF

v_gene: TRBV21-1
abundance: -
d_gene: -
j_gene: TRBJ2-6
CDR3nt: TGTGCCAGGCGGGGTCGTGGGGCCAACGTCCTGACTTTC
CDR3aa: CARRGRGANVLTF

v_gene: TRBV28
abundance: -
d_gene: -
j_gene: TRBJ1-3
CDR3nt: TGTGCCAGCAGATGGTCGGGGACTTCGGGCTCTGGAAACACCATATATTTT
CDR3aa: CASRWSGTSGSGNTIYF

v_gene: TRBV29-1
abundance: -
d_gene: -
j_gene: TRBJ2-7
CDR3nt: TGCAGCGTTTCCCGAGGTAGTTACTACGAGCAGTACTTC
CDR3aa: CSVSRGSYYEQYF

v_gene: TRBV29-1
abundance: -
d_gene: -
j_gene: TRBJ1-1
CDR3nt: TGCAGCGCCCCGGGACAAAGGCGGACTGAAGCTTTCTTT
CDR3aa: CSAPGQRRTEAFF

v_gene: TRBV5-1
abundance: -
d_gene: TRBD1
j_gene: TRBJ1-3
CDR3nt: TGCGCCAGCAGCTTGGGGGGACAGCAAGGAAACACCATATATTTT
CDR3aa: CASSLGGQQGNTIYF

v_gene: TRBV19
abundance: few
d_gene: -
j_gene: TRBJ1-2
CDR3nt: TGTGCCAGTACTGTTAGCGGCTATGGCTACACCTTC
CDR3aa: CASTVSGYGYTF

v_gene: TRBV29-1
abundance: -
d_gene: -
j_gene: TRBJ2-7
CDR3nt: TGCAGCGGGATGGTAGCGAGTACCTACGAGCAGTACTTC
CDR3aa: CSGMVASTYEQYF

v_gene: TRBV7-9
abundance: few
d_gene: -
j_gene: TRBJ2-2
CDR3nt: TGTGCCAGCAGGGCCTTAACAGGGAACGGGGAGCTGTTTTTT
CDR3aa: CASRALTGNGELFF

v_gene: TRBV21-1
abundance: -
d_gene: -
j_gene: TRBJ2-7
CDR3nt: TGTGCCAGCAGTTTTGGACTAGCGGGAGGGCCTTTTCGCGGCGAGCAGTACTTC
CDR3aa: CASSFGLAGGPFRGEQYF

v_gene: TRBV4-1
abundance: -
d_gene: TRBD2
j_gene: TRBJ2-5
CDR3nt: TGCGCCAGCAGCCAAGATGGGACTAGCGGGGGGGCTGGGGAGACCCAGTACTTC
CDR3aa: CASSQDGTSGGAGETQYF

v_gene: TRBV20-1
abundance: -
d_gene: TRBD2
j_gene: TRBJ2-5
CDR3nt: TGCAGTGCTAGTAGACTAGCGGGAGGGGTAGTGGAGACCCAGTACTTC
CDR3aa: CSASRLAGGVVETQYF

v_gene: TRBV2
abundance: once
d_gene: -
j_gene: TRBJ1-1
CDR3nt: TGTGCCAGCGCCCGTACAGTAAACACTGAAGCTTTCTTT
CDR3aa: CASARTVNTEAFF

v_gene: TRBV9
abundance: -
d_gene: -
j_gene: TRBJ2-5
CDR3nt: TGTGCCAGCAGCGTAGCTACCGGTGAGACCCAGTACTTC
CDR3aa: CASSVATGETQYF

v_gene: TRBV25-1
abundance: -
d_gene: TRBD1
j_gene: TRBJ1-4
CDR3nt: TGTGCCAGCAGTGAAGGGTACAGGGGAGTTAATGAAAAACTGTTTTTT
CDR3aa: CASSEGYRGVNEKLFF

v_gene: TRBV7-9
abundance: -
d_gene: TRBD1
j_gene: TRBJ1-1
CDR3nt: TGTGCCAGCAGCTTGGCAGGGGGGATTATGAACACTGAAGCTTTCTTT
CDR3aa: CASSLAGGIMNTEAFF

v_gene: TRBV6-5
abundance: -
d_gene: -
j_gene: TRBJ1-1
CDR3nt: TGTGCCAGCAGTTATAGCCGGGGAAGAGCTTTCTTT
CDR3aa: CASSYSRGRAFF

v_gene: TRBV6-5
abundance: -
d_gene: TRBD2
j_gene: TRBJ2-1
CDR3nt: TGTGCCAGCGGGACTAGCGGGGGTTACAATGAGCAGTTCTTC
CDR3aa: CASGTSGGYNEQFF

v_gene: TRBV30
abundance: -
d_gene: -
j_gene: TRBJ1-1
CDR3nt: TGTGCCTGGAGGAGGAACAGGGTCCTTGGCACTGAAGCTTTCTTT
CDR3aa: CAWRRNRVLGTEAFF